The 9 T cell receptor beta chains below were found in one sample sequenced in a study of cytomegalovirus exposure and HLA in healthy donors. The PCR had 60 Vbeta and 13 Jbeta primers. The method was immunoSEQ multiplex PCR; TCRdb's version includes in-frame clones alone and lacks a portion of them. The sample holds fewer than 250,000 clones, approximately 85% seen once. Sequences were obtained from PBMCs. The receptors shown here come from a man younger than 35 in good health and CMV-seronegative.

CDR3 sequence (DNA): TGCGCCAGCAGCTTGGCCGGACAGGCCCTGACTTTCTTT. It encodes CASSLAGQALTFF. The chain links TRBV5-1 to TRBJ1-1; 7 bases match TRBD1. After removal of 0 bases from V and 12 bases from J, the junction contained 8 bases not matched to a gene. The germline CDR1 and CDR2 sequences are SGHRS and YFSETQ. The CDR3 length is 13 residues.

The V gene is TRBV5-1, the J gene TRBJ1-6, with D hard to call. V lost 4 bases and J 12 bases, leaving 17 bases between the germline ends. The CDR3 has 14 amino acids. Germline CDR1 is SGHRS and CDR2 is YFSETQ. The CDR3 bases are TGCGCCAGCAGCGGTGGACTTACCCTTAGACCCCTCCACTTT. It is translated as CASSGGLTLRPLHF.

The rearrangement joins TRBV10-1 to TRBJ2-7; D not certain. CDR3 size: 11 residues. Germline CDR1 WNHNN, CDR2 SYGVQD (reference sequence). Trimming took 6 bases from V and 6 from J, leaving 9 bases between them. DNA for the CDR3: TGCGCCAGCAGACCCGTGAGCGAGCAGTACTTC. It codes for CASRPVSEQYF.

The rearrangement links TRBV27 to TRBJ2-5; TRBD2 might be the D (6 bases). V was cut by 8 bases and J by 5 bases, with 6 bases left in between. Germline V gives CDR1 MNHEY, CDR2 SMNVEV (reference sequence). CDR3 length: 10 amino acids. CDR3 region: CASRGETQYF. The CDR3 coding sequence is TGTGCCAGCCGGGGGGAGACCCAGTACTTC.

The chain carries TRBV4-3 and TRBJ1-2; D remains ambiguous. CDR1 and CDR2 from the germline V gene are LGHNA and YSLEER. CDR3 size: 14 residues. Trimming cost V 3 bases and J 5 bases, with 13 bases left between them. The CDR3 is CASSHPGIKYGYTF. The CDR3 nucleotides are TGCGCCAGCAGCCATCCAGGAATAAAGTATGGCTACACCTTC.

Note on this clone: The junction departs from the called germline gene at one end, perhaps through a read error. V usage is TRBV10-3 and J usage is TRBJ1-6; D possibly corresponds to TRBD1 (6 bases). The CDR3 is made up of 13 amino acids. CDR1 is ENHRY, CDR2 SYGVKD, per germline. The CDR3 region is CAINPDSNLPLHF. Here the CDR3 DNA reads TGTGCCATCAACCCGGACAGCAATTTACCCCTCCACTTT.

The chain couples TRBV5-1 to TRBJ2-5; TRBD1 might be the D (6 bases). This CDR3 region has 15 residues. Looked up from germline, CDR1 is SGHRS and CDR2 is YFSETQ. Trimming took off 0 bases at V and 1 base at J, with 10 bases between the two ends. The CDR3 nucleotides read TGCGCCAGCAGCTTGGATCAGGGGTCCCAAGAGACCCAGTACTTC. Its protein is CASSLDQGSQETQYF. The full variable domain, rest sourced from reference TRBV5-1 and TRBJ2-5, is KAGVTQTPRYLIKTRGQQVTLSCSPISGHRSVSWYQQTPGQGLQFLFEYFSETQRNKGNFPGRFSGRQFSNSRSEMNVSTLELGDSALYLCASSLDQGSQETQYFGPGTRLLVL.

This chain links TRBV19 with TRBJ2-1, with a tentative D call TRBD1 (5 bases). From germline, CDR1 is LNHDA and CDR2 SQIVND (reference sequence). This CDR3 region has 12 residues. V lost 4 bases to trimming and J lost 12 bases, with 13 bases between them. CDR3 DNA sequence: TGTGCCAGTAGTACCCTGGGGCCACTGCAGTTCTTC. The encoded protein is CASSTLGPLQFF.

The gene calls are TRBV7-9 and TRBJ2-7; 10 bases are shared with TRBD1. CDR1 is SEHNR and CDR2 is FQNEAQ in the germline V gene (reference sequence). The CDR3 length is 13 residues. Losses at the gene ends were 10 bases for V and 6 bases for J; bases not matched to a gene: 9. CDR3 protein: CATEGQGTSEQYF. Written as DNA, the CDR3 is TGTGCCACAGAGGGACAGGGGACCTCCGAGCAGTACTTC. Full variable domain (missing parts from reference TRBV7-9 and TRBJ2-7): DTGVSQNPRHKITKRGQNVTFRCDPISEHNRLYWYRQTLGQGPEFLTYFQNEAQLEKSRLLSDRFSAERPKGSFSTLEIQRTEQGDSAMYLCATEGQGTSEQYFGPGTRLTVT.